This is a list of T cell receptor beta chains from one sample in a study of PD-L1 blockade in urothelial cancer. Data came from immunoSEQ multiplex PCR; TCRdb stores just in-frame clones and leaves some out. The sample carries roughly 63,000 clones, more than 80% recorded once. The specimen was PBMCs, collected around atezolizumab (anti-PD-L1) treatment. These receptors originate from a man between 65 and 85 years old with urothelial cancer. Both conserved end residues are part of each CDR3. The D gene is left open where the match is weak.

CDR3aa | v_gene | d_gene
CASSQEGGGSTDTQYF | TRBV4-1 | TRBD2
CASSEGDRAQPQHF | TRBV2 | TRBD1
CATSRGPGGNTIYF | TRBV15 | .
CASGTGTYGYTIYF | TRBV6-5 | TRBD1
CASSLGVGGRTDTQYF | TRBV5-1 | .
CASREAGELFF | TRBV5-1 | .
CASSVRTAITDTQYF | TRBV9 | .
CASQTGGEETQYF | TRBV5-4 | TRBD1
CASSYVAGGREQFF | TRBV6-5 | TRBD2
CASSQGQGLSEAFF | TRBV18 | TRBD1
CASSLEQGRLGETQYF | TRBV11-3 | .
CASSVVEGLAIHEQFF | TRBV9 | TRBD2
CASSLGGVSQYF | TRBV7-2 | .
CASSLGQGENEKLFF | TRBV5-8 | TRBD1
CASSLGATEETQYF | TRBV5-1 | .
CASSPGTAQETQYF | TRBV7-2 | TRBD1